Listed below are T cell receptor beta chains from one sample, sequenced in a study of graft-versus-host responses after intestinal transplantation. These receptors have no identified antigens. Assay: immunoSEQ multiplex PCR; the TCRdb copy retains only in-frame clones and omits some. The data show 120,000 or so clones, about 94% seen once. Sequences were derived from unstimulated CD8+ T cells sorted from spleen or lymph node cells, sampled before intestinal transplant. These receptors all stem from a human donor who received an intestinal transplant. Each CDR3 is given with its conserved first and last residue. Each record gives: J gene, CDR3 length, clone size, V gene, D gene, CDR3 DNA, CDR3 protein. The D gene is left open where the match is weak. Clone size is shown for a subset of rows, as once, few, many or a class of expanded clone.

TRBJ2-7 13 . TRBV28 . TGTGCCAGCAGTTTAGGCCCTAGCTACGAGCAGTACTTC CASSLGPSYEQYF
TRBJ1-5 14 . TRBV27 . TGTGCCAGCAGGACAGGCGAAAGCAATCAGCCCCAGCATTTT CASRTGESNQPQHF
TRBJ2-1 15 . TRBV7-7 . TGTGCTAGCAGCCCCTGGTCAGGATTATACAATGAGCAGTTCTTC CASSPWSGLYNEQFF
TRBJ2-7 14 . TRBV6-5 . TGTGCCAGCAGTTACGGGGCGGGAAACTACGAGCAGTACTTC CASSYGAGNYEQYF
TRBJ2-1 15 once TRBV10-3 TRBD1 TGTGCCTGCCGGGCCGGGACAGGGGAAGTCAATGAGCAGTTCTTC CACRAGTGEVNEQFF
TRBJ2-1 17 . TRBV27 . TGTGCCAGCAGTTTACCACCGGGCCCCCGCCTTCGCGATGAGCAGTTCTTC CASSLPPGPRLRDEQFF
TRBJ2-4 16 . TRBV6-6 . TGTGCCAGCAGGTATAGGGGGGACCTAGCCAAAAACATTCAGTACTTC CASRYRGDLAKNIQYF
TRBJ2-7 13 . TRBV7-3 TRBD1 TGTGCCAGCAGCTTAGGACAGGTGGACGAGCAGTACTTC CASSLGQVDEQYF
TRBJ2-2 14 . TRBV29-1 TRBD2 TGCAGCGTTCCACTAGCGGGAGCGGTCGGGGAGCTGTTTTTT CSVPLAGAVGELFF
TRBJ2-7 15 . TRBV7-3 TRBD2 TGTGCCAGCAGCTTAACGGGACTAGCATCCTACGAGCAGTACTTC CASSLTGLASYEQYF
TRBJ2-3 17 . TRBV5-1 . TGCGCCAGCAGCCCGTTCCTGGCACAGTCTAGCACAGATACGCAGTATTTT CASSPFLAQSSTDTQYF
TRBJ2-4 16 . TRBV7-9 . TGTGCCAGCAGCTTATTCTCCTACGAGGGCAAAAACATTCAGTACTTC CASSLFSYEGKNIQYF
TRBJ2-1 13 . TRBV27 . TGTGCCAGCAGTTTATCGGAGAGGGGGGAGGAGTTCTTC CASSLSERGEEFF
TRBJ1-5 13 . TRBV6-1 . TGTGCCAGCAGTGACCCAGGGACTCAGCCCCAGCATTTT CASSDPGTQPQHF
TRBJ2-1 13 . TRBV25-1 TRBD1 TGTGCCAGCCTTGGACAGGGGAGGAATGAGCAGTTCTTC CASLGQGRNEQFF
TRBJ2-7 15 . TRBV2 . TGTGCCAGCAGCGAAAGGACTGGACTGTCCTACGAGCAGTACTTC CASSERTGLSYEQYF
TRBJ2-7 14 . TRBV10-2 TRBD1 TGCGCCAGCACCACCGGGACAGGGGTAGACGAGCAGTACTTC CASTTGTGVDEQYF
TRBJ2-7 13 once TRBV7-7 TRBD1 TGTGCTAGCAGCTTTAGGACAGGGGGCGAGCAGTACTTC CASSFRTGGEQYF
TRBJ2-5 15 . TRBV9 . TGTGCCAGCAGCGTAGTCGGGCAATTCCAAGAGACCCAGTACTTC CASSVVGQFQETQYF
TRBJ2-1 15 . TRBV6-4 TRBD2 TGTGCCAGCAGTGCCTGGGGGGGGACCAACAATGAGCAGTTCTTC CASSAWGGTNNEQFF
TRBJ2-1 18 . TRBV27 TRBD1 TGTGCCAGCAGTTTATTCCACCCCGGGACAGGGGTTTACAATGAGCAGTTCTTC CASSLFHPGTGVYNEQFF
TRBJ2-1 16 . TRBV7-9 TRBD2 TGTGCCAGCAGCTTATCCGGATCAAGCGGGAGGTGTGAGCAGTTCTTC CASSLSGSSGRCEQFF
TRBJ2-6 19 . TRBV19 TRBD2 TGTGCCAGTAGTTCCCGATCTAGCGGGAGGGCCATGGGGGCCAACGTCCTGACTTTC CASSSRSSGRAMGANVLTF
TRBJ2-7 16 . TRBV5-7 . TGTGCCAGCACCGAAACATACAGGGATTTCCCCTACGAGCAGTACTTC CASTETYRDFPYEQYF
TRBJ1-5 14 . TRBV28 . TGTGCCAGCAGTCTCAGGTTAAACAATCAGCCCCAGCATTTT CASSLRLNNQPQHF
TRBJ2-5 16 . TRBV29-1 TRBD2 TGCAGCGTTGAGATGGCGGCTAGCGGGAATCAAGAGACCCAGTACTTC CSVEMAASGNQETQYF
TRBJ2-2 12 . TRBV7-3 . TGTGCCAGCAGCCAGGGTAGCGGGGAGCTGTTTTTT CASSQGSGELFF
TRBJ1-3 14 . TRBV19 . TGTGCCAGTAGTATTGGCAGAGCTGGAAACACCATATATTTT CASSIGRAGNTIYF
TRBJ2-2 13 . TRBV27 . TGTGCCAGCAGTTTTAAGTACACCGGGGAGCTGTTTTTT CASSFKYTGELFF
TRBJ2-2 16 . TRBV9 . TGTGCCAGCAGCGGAGGGGCAACTAGCTACACCGGGGAGCTGTTTTTT CASSGGATSYTGELFF
TRBJ2-5 15 . TRBV2 . TGTGCCAGCAGTGAAAGGAGCAAATTCCAAGAGACCCAGTACTTC CASSERSKFQETQYF
TRBJ2-7 9 . TRBV6-5 . TGTGCCAGCAGTGGCGAGCAGTACTTC CASSGEQYF
TRBJ1-5 14 . TRBV28 . TGTGCCAGCAGTTTGTGGCAGAGCAATCAGCCCCAGCATTTT CASSLWQSNQPQHF
TRBJ1-5 13 . TRBV30 . TGTGCCTGGAGTGGGGGAACCGTGGGGCCCCAGCATTTT CAWSGGTVGPQHF
TRBJ1-4 16 . TRBV27 . TGTGCCAGCAGTTCCCTCCCGCTAAGATCTTGGGAAAAACTGTTTTTT CASSSLPLRSWEKLFF
TRBJ2-1 13 few TRBV19 TRBD2 TGTGCCAGTAGTATAGGGGCGGGAGGTGAGCAGTTCTTC CASSIGAGGEQFF
TRBJ2-5 13 . TRBV6-7 . TGTGCCAGCAGTACGCGACAGGAAGAGACCCAGTACTTC CASSTRQEETQYF
TRBJ1-1 14 . TRBV5-1 . TGCGCCAGCAGCTTGGACGGACAGAACACTGAAGCTTTCTTT CASSLDGQNTEAFF
TRBJ2-3 14 . TRBV2 . TGTGCCAGCAGTGGACAGACTAGCACAGATACGCAGTATTTT CASSGQTSTDTQYF
TRBJ2-3 13 . TRBV30 . TGTGCCTGGAGCCCCCTAGACTGGGATACGCAGTATTTT CAWSPLDWDTQYF
TRBJ2-7 13 . TRBV14 . TGTGCCAGCAGCCAGGGATACTCCTACGAGCAGTACTTC CASSQGYSYEQYF
TRBJ2-4 16 . TRBV4-1 . TGCGCCAGCAGCCAAGGAGTTAACGGGGCCAAAAACATTCAGTACTTC CASSQGVNGAKNIQYF
TRBJ1-3 17 . TRBV6-1 . TGTGCCAGCAGTGAAGCAGGTTATTCTCCTCCTGGAAACACCATATATTTT CASSEAGYSPPGNTIYF
TRBJ2-7 15 . TRBV15 TRBD1 TGTGCCACCAGCGATGAGGACAGGGTATCCTACGAGCAGTACTTC CATSDEDRVSYEQYF
TRBJ2-1 18 . TRBV25-1 TRBD2 TGTGCCAGCAGTGAAGTAGCGGGGAGTGGATATACCTACAATGAGCAGTTCTTC CASSEVAGSGYTYNEQFF
TRBJ1-1 15 . TRBV15 TRBD1 TGTGCCACCAGCAGAGCCGGGACAGGGGGCACTGAAGCTTTCTTT CATSRAGTGGTEAFF
TRBJ2-5 16 . TRBV27 . TGTGCCAGCAGTGTTACCCGGACAGCCTTTCAAGAGACCCAGTACTTC CASSVTRTAFQETQYF
TRBJ2-7 14 . TRBV11-1 . TGTGCCAGCAGCCCTATTGGGCTCTCCTACGAGCAGTACTTC CASSPIGLSYEQYF
TRBJ2-7 15 . TRBV19 . TGTGCCAGTAGTATAGCCGGAGCAAGCCCCTACGAGCAGTACTTC CASSIAGASPYEQYF